One and the same sample provided the 22 T cell receptor beta chains below, sequenced in a study of beta chain features in type 1 diabetes. Points from the study as a whole: There was a moderate but significant shortening of TCRB CDR3s in all four CD4+ subsets of Type 1 diabetes patients.

Since all of the isolated RNA was reverse transcribed, expressed TCRB transcripts were what got sequenced. This table comes from immunoSEQ multiplex PCR, and its TCRdb copy is limited to in-frame clones, with some not included. The sample lists roughly 250,000 clones; around 21% were seen once. Antigens of these TCRs are unknown. Sequenced sample: naive CD4+ T cells from blood. All receptors derive from a middle-aged woman with type 1 diabetes.

About this clone itself: Additional DNA sequences in this sample encode the identical CDR3. V and J are TRBV18 and TRBJ2-7, with D possibly matching TRBD1 (5 bases). Germline-derived CDR1 and CDR2 are KGHSH and LQKENI. The CDR3 contains 13 residues. The germline V and J ends were trimmed by 3 bases and 3 bases, with 9 bases remaining between them. CDR3 sequence (DNA): TGTGCCAGCTCACCTGGTACAGGCTACGAGCAGTACTTC. As protein: CASSPGTGYEQYF.

V gene TRBV6-5 combines with J gene TRBJ1-5; D perhaps matches TRBD1 (6 bases). The CDR3 runs 14 residues. Trimming removed 4 bases at V and 4 bases at J, with 11 bases between. From germline, CDR1 is MNHEY and CDR2 SVGAGI. For the CDR3, the DNA is TGTGCCAGCAGTTCCCGGGACACAAATCAGCCCCAGCATTTT. It codes for CASSSRDTNQPQHF.

This clone was recorded a few times. The gene calls are TRBV29-1 and TRBJ1-5, with TRBD1 matching over 8 bases. The germline CDR1 and CDR2 sequences are SQVTM and ANQGSEA. Trimming cost V 6 bases and J 5 bases; bases outside gene matches: 6. CDR3 length equals 13 residues. CDR3 coding DNA: TGCAGCGTGGGACAGGTCCGGGATCAGCCCCAGCATTTT. It is translated as CSVGQVRDQPQHF.

The V gene is TRBV4-3, the J gene TRBJ2-5; 9 bases line up with TRBD1. J was trimmed by 5 bases and V by 1 base; bases with no gene match: 2. The germline V gene encodes CDR1 LGHNA and CDR2 YSLEER. CDR3 length: 14 residues. CDR3 loop: CASSQGQGVETQYF. CDR3 nucleotides: TGCGCCAGCAGCCAAGGACAGGGGGTGGAGACCCAGTACTTC.

There are a few counts of this clone. The chain recombines TRBV7-9 with TRBJ1-1, with TRBD1 matching over 7 bases. Trimming removed 2 bases from V and 4 bases from J; junction bases left unmatched: 1. In germline, CDR1 is SEHNR, CDR2 FQNEAQ (reference sequence). The CDR3 runs to 13 residues. CDR3 coding DNA: TGTGCCAGCAGCTTACAGGGGGGCACTGAAGCTTTCTTT. Translated: CASSLQGGTEAFF.

This clone was seen a few times. At the DNA level, this CDR3 is encoded by other sequences in the same sample as well. CDR3 bases: TGTGCCAGCAGCTTAGCCCCGGGACTAGCGACCTACGAGCAGTACTTC. Translating gives CASSLAPGLATYEQYF. This chain connects TRBV7-2 to TRBJ2-7; TRBD2 matches at 10 bases. The germline V gene encodes CDR1 SGHTA and CDR2 FQGNSA. The CDR3 contains 16 residues. Trimming removed 0 bases from V and 2 bases from J; junction bases left unmatched: 4. Full variable domain (rest looked up from reference TRBV7-2 and TRBJ2-7): GAGVSQSPSNKVTEKGKDVELRCDPISGHTALYWYRQSLGQGLEFLIYFQGNSAPDKSGLPSDRFSAERTGGSVSTLTIQRTQQEDSAVYLCASSLAPGLATYEQYFGPGTRLTVT.

The chain recombines TRBV7-2 with TRBJ2-3; D is undetermined. The length of the CDR3 is 14 residues. Germline-derived CDR1 and CDR2 are SGHTA and FQGNSA. V lost 1 base and J lost 2, with 7 bases in between. The CDR3 reads CASSLGGNTDTQYF. CDR3 DNA: TGTGCCAGCAGCTTAGGCGGAAACACAGATACGCAGTATTTT.

The chain couples TRBV27 to TRBJ2-7; a possible D gene is TRBD2 (6 bases). Per the germline V gene, CDR1 is MNHEY and CDR2 is SMNVEV (reference sequence). Trimming left V 5 bases short and J 1 base short, with 15 bases between. The CDR3 is made up of 15 amino acids. CDR3 sequence: CASSGLGGRSYEQYF. The DNA for the CDR3 is TGTGCCAGCAGTGGGCTTGGAGGGAGATCCTACGAGCAGTACTTC.

CDR3 in amino acids: CAGGSYNEQFF. In nucleotides, the CDR3 is TGTGCAGGGGGCTCCTACAATGAGCAGTTCTTC. This chain joins TRBV28 and TRBJ2-1, with TRBD1 as a possible D gene (6 bases). CDR1 MDHEN and CDR2 SYDVKM come from the germline V gene. There are 11 residues in the CDR3.

The chain couples TRBV28 to TRBJ2-7; 7 nucleotides line up with TRBD1. This CDR3 has 14 residues. V gave up 7 bases and J gave up 0 bases; unmatched junction bases: 6. Germline values: CDR1 MDHEN, CDR2 SYDVKM. The CDR3 coding sequence is TGTGCCAGCAAAGACAGGGCCAGCTCCTACGAGCAGTACTTC. Amino acids: CASKDRASSYEQYF.

This clone was found a few times. Here the CDR3 reads CATSLGQGKVYNEQFF. CDR3 sequence (DNA): TGTGCCACCAGCTTAGGACAGGGAAAAGTCTACAATGAGCAGTTCTTC. The chain uses TRBV15 and TRBJ2-1; 8 nucleotides line up with TRBD1. Per germline, CDR1 LNHNV and CDR2 YYDKDF (reference sequence). The CDR3 runs to 16 residues. V shed 5 bases and J 3 bases; nucleotides not matched to a gene: 9.

The chain has TRBV7-2 and TRBJ2-3, with 9 positions matching TRBD2. The CDR3 spans 15 residues. Germline assignment: CDR1 SGHTA and CDR2 FQGNSA. Trimming at V came to 2 bases and at J to 3 bases, leaving 3 bases not matched to a gene. CDR3 in amino acids: CASSLLAGATDTQYF. The CDR3 DNA follows: TGTGCCAGCAGCTTATTAGCGGGAGCGACAGATACGCAGTATTTT.

The chain uses TRBV18 and TRBJ2-7; 7 nucleotides align to TRBD1. The CDR3 totals 14 residues. The V gene end was trimmed by 4 bases and the J gene end by 3 bases; junction bases not matched to a gene: 6. Germline V CDR1 and CDR2: KGHSH, LQKENI. CDR3 residues: CASSLRTGGYEQYF. In DNA form, the CDR3 reads TGTGCCAGCTCACTCCGGACAGGAGGCTACGAGCAGTACTTC.

In this sample, this clone turned up a few times. This sequence joins TRBV25-1 and TRBJ2-1, with D perhaps TRBD1 (6 bases). There are 16 residues in the CDR3. V lost 1 base and J 7 bases, leaving 17 bases between the germline ends. Per the germline V gene, CDR1 is MGHDK and CDR2 is SYGVNS. In DNA, the CDR3 is TGTGCCAGCAGTGAATTGGACAGTCGAGGTACGAATGAGCAGTTCTTC. It yields the protein CASSELDSRGTNEQFF.

This clone showed up just a few times. The chain recombines TRBV29-1 with TRBJ1-1; D is unclear. Germline lookup yields CDR1 SQVTM and CDR2 ANQGSEA. CDR3 length equals 13 residues. The V end lost 3 bases, the J end lost 6 bases, and 14 bases lay between the germline ends. CDR3 region: CSVEGTTRAEAFF. CDR3 DNA: TGCAGCGTTGAGGGCACTACGCGGGCTGAAGCTTTCTTT.

V gene TRBV30 combines with J gene TRBJ2-4; D is possibly TRBD1 (6 bases). This CDR3 comprises 16 residues. V dropped 4 bases and J dropped 2 bases, with 18 bases sitting between them. Germline values: CDR1 GTSNPN, CDR2 SVGIG (reference sequence). This chain's CDR3 is CAWTSTGQGPKNIQYF. CDR3 coding DNA: TGTGCCTGGACAAGCACGGGACAAGGTCCCAAAAACATTCAGTACTTC.

This clone was seen a handful of times. The chain links TRBV5-1 to TRBJ1-1; 7 positions match TRBD1. This CDR3 has 13 residues. Germline-derived CDR1 and CDR2 are SGHRS and YFSETQ. Germline trimming cut 0 bases from V and 10 bases from J; bases unmatched to any gene: 6. CDR3 nucleotide sequence: TGCGCCAGCAGCTTGGAAGGGGGCGGTGGAGCTTTCTTT. Residues: CASSLEGGGGAFF.

CDR3 residues: CATSRAGTNQPQHF. The DNA of the CDR3 is TGTGCCACCAGCAGAGCTGGGACAAACCAGCCCCAGCATTTT. The V call is TRBV15, the J call TRBJ1-5; D possibly corresponds to TRBD1 (6 bases). The V gene's germline CDR1 is LNHNV and CDR2 YYDKDF (reference sequence). V lost 1 base, J lost 7 bases, and 11 bases lay in between. There are 14 residues in the CDR3.

A word on this clone: The sample contains more than one DNA sequence encoding this CDR3. V is TRBV5-1 and J is TRBJ1-1; a possible D gene is TRBD1 (5 bases). This CDR3 region has 13 residues. V was pared by 0 bases and J by 5 bases, with 8 bases between. CDR1 and CDR2 from the germline V gene are SGHRS and YFSETQ. Here the CDR3 reads CASSLAGETEAFF. DNA for the CDR3: TGCGCCAGCAGCTTGGCGGGGGAAACTGAAGCTTTCTTT.

The V call is TRBV5-1, the J call TRBJ1-6; a possible D gene is TRBD1 (6 bases). This CDR3 region has 15 residues. V gave up 4 bases and J gave up 9 bases, with 17 bases separating them. Looked up from germline, CDR1 is SGHRS and CDR2 is YFSETQ. The CDR3 protein is CASSGTQGYRSPLHF. The CDR3 bases are TGCGCCAGCAGCGGAACACAGGGTTATCGTTCACCCCTCCACTTT.

This chain connects TRBV13 to TRBJ2-5, with 11 bases that match TRBD1. Per the germline V gene, CDR1 is PRHDT and CDR2 is FYEKMQ (reference sequence). The CDR3 totals 17 residues. The V gene end was trimmed by 0 bases and the J gene end by 4 bases; junction bases not matched to a gene: 7. CDR3 coding DNA: TGTGCCAGCAGCTTAGGCCTATACGGGACAGGGGGAGAGACCCAGTACTTC. This sequence encodes CASSLGLYGTGGETQYF.

The chain couples TRBV7-2 to TRBJ1-4, with 9 bases aligning to TRBD1. CDR3 length equals 14 residues. Trimming cost V 6 bases and J 9 bases; bases outside gene matches: 8. The germline gives CDR1 SGHTA, CDR2 FQGNSA. CDR3 region: CASSDRDREKKLFF. In DNA, the CDR3 is TGTGCCAGCAGTGACCGGGACAGGGAGAAAAAACTGTTTTTT.